This T cell receptor beta chain was sequenced for a study of blood T cell repertoires in COVID-19. About the research overall: Acute-phase and convalescent COVID-19 samples originated in the United States, Italy and Spain. Sources were T cells, B-cell-depleted T cells, or PBMCs; the material itself was cDNA or gDNA.

Per the original methods: Reference gene primer amplification in the assay estimated nucleated cell counts. Clones were sequenced by immunoSEQ multiplex PCR, and TCRdb holds only the in-frame ones, with some missing. V, J and clone size are taken as reported in that table, and D and trimming were inferred from the DNA itself. The table lists roughly 130,000 clones, around 80% of them singletons. Germline V gene sequence: CDR1 MNHNS, CDR2 SASEGT. Trimming took 0 bases from V and 9 from J, leaving 15 bases between them. The CDR3 covers 15 residues. This chain joins TRBV6-1 and TRBJ2-1; no reliable D call. The TCR originated in a man in his 70s with acute or convalescent COVID-19. The material sequenced was peripheral blood. The CDR3 DNA follows: TGTGCCAGCAGTGAAGCGCAAAGTCAGGCAGGTGAGCAGTTCTTC. It specifies CASSEAQSQAGEQFF.